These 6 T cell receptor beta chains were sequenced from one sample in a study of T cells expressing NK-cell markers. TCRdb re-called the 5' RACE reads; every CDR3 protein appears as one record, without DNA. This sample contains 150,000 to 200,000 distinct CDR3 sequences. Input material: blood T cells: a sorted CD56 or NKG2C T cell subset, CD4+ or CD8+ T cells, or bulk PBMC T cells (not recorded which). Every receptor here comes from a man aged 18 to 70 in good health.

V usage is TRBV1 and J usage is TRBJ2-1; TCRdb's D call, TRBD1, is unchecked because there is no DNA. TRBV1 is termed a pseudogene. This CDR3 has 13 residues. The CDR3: CTSGGRAGNEQFF.

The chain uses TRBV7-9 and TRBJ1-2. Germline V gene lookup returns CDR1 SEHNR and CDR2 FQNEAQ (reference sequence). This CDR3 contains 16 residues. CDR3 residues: CASSLKLAETNYGYTF.

The CDR3 sequence: CSARDRRLTDTQYF. The gene calls are TRBV20-1 and TRBJ2-3. Germline CDR1 is DFQATT and CDR2 is SNEGSKA (reference sequence). The CDR3 loop spans 14 amino acids.

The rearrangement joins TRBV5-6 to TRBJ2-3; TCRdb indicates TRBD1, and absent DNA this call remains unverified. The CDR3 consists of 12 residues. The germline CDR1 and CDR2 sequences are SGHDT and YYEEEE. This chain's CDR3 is CATGAGSDTQYF.

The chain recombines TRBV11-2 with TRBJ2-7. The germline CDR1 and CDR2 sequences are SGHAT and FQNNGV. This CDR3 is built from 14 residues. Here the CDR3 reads CASSLIRDSYEQYF.

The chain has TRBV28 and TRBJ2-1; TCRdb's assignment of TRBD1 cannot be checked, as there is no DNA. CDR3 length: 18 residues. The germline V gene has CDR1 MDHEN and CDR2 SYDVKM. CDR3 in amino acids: CASSIPDRGLYTYNEQFF. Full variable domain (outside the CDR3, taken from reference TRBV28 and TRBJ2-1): DVKVTQSSRYLVKRTGEKVFLECVQDMDHENMFWYRQDPGLGLRLIYFSYDVKMKEKGDIPEGYSVSREKKERFSLILESASTNQTSMYLCASSIPDRGLYTYNEQFFGPGTRLTVL.